The rows below give T cell receptor beta chains drawn from one sample of a study of identical twins. TCRdb analysed the 5' RACE reads with MiXCR anew, one entry per CDR3 protein. Among hundreds of thousands of distinct CDR3 sequences listed, around a sixth were seen once. This sample was also put to use in a study of T cells expressing NK-cell markers.

Sequences were obtained from PBMCs. Receptor source: a woman aged 18-29 years in good health. Each CDR3 is given with its conserved first and last residue. Each record gives: V gene, clone size, J gene, D gene, CDR3 DNA, CDR3 protein. D genes are given only for firm matches. Rows may omit the clone size; those that give it use once, few, many or a size class.

>TRBV27|-|TRBJ2-1|-
TGTGCCAGCAGAGGGGGACCACGTGCCCGCTCCTACAATGAGCAGTTCTTC
CASRGGPRARSYNEQFF
>TRBV6-6|few|TRBJ2-7|-
TGTGCCAGCACATCAGGGGGGACCTACGAGCAGTACTTC
CASTSGGTYEQYF
>TRBV20-1|-|TRBJ1-1|-
TGCCCCCGTGAGGGTGTGACGACTGAAGCTTTCTTT
CPREGVTTEAFF
>TRBV20-1|-|TRBJ2-1|-
TGCAGTGCTAGAGATTTGGGGAAGAACAATGAGCAGTTCTTC
CSARDLGKNNEQFF
>TRBV5-1|-|TRBJ2-4|-
TGCGCCAGCAGCTCCTCCGGGGTCCGTCAGCGGGCCAAAAACATTCAGTACTTC
CASSSSGVRQRAKNIQYF
>TRBV7-2|-|TRBJ2-4|TRBD2
TGTGCCAGCAGCCGACTAGCGGGTGTAGCCAAAAACATTCAGTACTTC
CASSRLAGVAKNIQYF
>TRBV20-1|many|TRBJ1-5|TRBD1
TGCAGTGCCCAACAGGGGTCGAGCAATCAGCCCCAGCATTTT
CSAQQGSSNQPQHF
>TRBV20-1|-|TRBJ2-7|-
TGCAGTTTACTGGCGGGCTACTACGAGCAGTACTTC
CSLLAGYYEQYF
>TRBV4-3|few|TRBJ1-6|-
TGCGCCAGCAGCCAAGGACGGACGGGGGGTGAGCCCCTCCACTTT
CASSQGRTGGEPLHF
>TRBV7-6|-|TRBJ2-1|-
TGTGCCAGCAGCCGTAGTTCGGCGTCAAGCGAGCAGTTCTTC
CASSRSSASSEQFF
>TRBV25-1|few|TRBJ1-1|-
TGTGCCAGCAGTGAATTCCCAAACACTGAAGCTTTCTTT
CASSEFPNTEAFF
>TRBV7-2|-|TRBJ2-5|-
TGTGCCAGCAGCTTAGGGATTTTGATAGGGCCTCGGGAGACCCAGTACTTC
CASSLGILIGPRETQYF
>TRBV30|-|TRBJ2-1|-
TGTGCCTGGAGTGATTTCTCCTACAATGAGCAGTTCTTC
CAWSDFSYNEQFF
>TRBV20-1|-|TRBJ2-7|-
TGCAGTGCTCGAAACAGTGTCAACGAGCAGTACTTC
CSARNSVNEQYF
>TRBV6-1|-|TRBJ2-7|TRBD1
TGTGCCAGCAGCCGACTCGGACAGGGTTCCTCCTACGAGCAGTACTTC
CASSRLGQGSSYEQYF
>TRBV4-2|few|TRBJ2-7|-
TGTGCCAGCAGCCAGGACCCGAAGTACGAGCAGTACTTC
CASSQDPKYEQYF
>TRBV12-3/TRBV12-4|few|TRBJ1-2|TRBD1
TGTGCCAGCAGTTCAACCGGGACAGGGAAAGGCTACACCTTC
CASSSTGTGKGYTF
>TRBV3-1|-|TRBJ2-5|-
TGTGCCAGCAGCCAAGACTTCGGCAGACAAGAGACCCAGTACTTC
CASSQDFGRQETQYF
>TRBV12-3/TRBV12-4|-|TRBJ2-1|-
TGTGCCAGCAGCCTAACTCAGACAGGAAATGAGCAGTTCTTC
CASSLTQTGNEQFF
>TRBV5-1|-|TRBJ2-5|TRBD2
TGCGCCAGCAGCTTGGTTCTGACTAGCTTGGAGACCCAGTACTTC
CASSLVLTSLETQYF
>TRBV12-3/TRBV12-4|-|TRBJ2-5|TRBD1
TGTGCCAGCAGTATTCAGGGGGCGAAGGTAGAGACCCAGTACTTC
CASSIQGAKVETQYF
>TRBV20-1|-|TRBJ2-5|TRBD2
TGCAGTGCCGTAGAGGCTAGCGGAGTCCTTGAGACCCAGTACTTC
CSAVEASGVLETQYF